This T cell receptor (beta chain) was captured by sequencing in a study of neoadjuvant anti-PD-1 for oral cavity cancer. Whole-study context: Patients mostly received three to four biweekly nivolumab doses at 3 mg/kg before surgery. Patients without progression received a fourth nivolumab dose around day 43, then surgical resection on days 50-56.

Sample time point: after neoadjuvant nivolumab, at surgical resection. Stage II-IVA oral cavity squamous cell carcinoma was new and untreated by systemic or radiation therapy. The CDR3 runs to 15 residues. Germline V lookup: CDR1 SGHRS, CDR2 YFSETQ. Trimming took 5 bases from V and 2 from J, leaving 17 bases between them. Clones were read by immunoSEQ multiplex PCR, and TCRdb kept only the in-frame ones, dropping some. Here the sample spans thousands of clones, 55% to 75% being singletons. The material was PBMCs, obtained after nivolumab (anti-PD-1) treatment. This chain links TRBV5-1 with TRBJ2-7; D may be TRBD1 (5 bases). This TCR derives from a person between 40 and 79 years old with oral cavity squamous cell carcinoma. The CDR3 DNA sequence: TGCGCCAGCAGTCCCGACAGAAGGCAGCCCTACGAGCAGTACTTC. Its translation is CASSPDRRQPYEQYF.